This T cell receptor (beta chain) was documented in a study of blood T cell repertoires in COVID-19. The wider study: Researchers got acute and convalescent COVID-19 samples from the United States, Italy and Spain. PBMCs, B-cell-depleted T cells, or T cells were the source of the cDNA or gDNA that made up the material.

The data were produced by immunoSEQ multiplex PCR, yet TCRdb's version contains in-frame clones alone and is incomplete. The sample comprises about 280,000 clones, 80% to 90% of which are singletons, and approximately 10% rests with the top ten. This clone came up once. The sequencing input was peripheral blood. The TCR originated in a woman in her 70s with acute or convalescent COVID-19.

The CDR3 DNA reads as TGTGCCAGCAGCTTGGAGGGCGCGGGCTATGGCTACACCTTC. Translation: CASSLEGAGYGYTF. This chain connects TRBV5-5 to TRBJ1-2, with D unclear. This CDR3 spans 14 amino acids. V dropped 0 bases and J dropped 4 bases, with 10 bases sitting between them. Germline V gene sequence: CDR1 SGHKS, CDR2 YYEKEE (reference sequence).